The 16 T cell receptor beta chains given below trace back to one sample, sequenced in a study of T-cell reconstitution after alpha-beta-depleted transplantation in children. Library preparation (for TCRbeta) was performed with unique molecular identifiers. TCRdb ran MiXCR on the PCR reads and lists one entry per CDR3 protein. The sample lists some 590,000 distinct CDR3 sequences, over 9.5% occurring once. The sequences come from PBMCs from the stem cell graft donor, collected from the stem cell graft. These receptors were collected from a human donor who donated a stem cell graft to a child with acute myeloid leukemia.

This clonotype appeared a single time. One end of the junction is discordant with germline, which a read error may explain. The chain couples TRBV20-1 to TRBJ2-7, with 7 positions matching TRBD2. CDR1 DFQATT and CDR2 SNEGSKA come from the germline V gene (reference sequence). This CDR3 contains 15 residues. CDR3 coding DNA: TGCAGTGCTAGATACCCGGGACTACCATTTTACGTGCAGTACTTC. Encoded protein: CSARYPGLPFYVQYF.

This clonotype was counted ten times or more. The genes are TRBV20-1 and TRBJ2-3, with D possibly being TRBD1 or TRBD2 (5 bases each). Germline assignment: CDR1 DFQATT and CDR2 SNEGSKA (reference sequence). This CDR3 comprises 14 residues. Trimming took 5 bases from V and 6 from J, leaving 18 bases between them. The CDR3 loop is CSALRPGGTDTQYF. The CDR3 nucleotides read TGCAGTGCTCTGCGTCCTGGGGGAACCGATACGCAGTATTTT.

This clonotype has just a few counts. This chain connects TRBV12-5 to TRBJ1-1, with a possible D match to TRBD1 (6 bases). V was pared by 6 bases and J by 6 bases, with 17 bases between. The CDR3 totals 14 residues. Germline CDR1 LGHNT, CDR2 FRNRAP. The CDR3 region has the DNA TGTGCTAGTGGGGCAGGGGAAGTGGTCTCTGAAGCTTTCTTT. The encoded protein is CASGAGEVVSEAFF. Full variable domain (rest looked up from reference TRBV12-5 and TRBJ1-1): DARVTQTPRHKVTEMGQEVTMRCQPILGHNTVFWYRQTMMQGLELLAYFRNRAPLDDSGMPKDRFSAEMPDATLATLKIQPSEPRDSAVYFCASGAGEVVSEAFFGQGTRLTVV.

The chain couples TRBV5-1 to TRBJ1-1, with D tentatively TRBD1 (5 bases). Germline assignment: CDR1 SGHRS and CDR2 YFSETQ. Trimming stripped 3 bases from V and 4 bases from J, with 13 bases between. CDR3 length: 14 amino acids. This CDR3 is CASSSQGGATEAFF. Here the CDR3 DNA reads TGCGCCAGCAGCTCCCAGGGTGGGGCCACTGAAGCTTTCTTT.

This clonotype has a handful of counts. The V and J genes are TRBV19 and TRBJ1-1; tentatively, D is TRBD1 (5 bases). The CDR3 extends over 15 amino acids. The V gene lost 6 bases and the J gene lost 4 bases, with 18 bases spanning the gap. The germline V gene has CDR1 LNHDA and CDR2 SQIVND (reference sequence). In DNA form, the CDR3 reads TGTGCCAGTAGAGTATCGGGGCAGGGAGGCACTGAAGCTTTCTTT. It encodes CASRVSGQGGTEAFF.

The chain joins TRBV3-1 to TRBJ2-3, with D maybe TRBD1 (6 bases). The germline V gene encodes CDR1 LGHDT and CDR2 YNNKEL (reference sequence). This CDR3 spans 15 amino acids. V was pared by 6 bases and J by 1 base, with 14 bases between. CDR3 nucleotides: TGTGCCAGCAGATTACAGGGTTCTGGCACAGATACGCAGTATTTT. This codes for CASRLQGSGTDTQYF.

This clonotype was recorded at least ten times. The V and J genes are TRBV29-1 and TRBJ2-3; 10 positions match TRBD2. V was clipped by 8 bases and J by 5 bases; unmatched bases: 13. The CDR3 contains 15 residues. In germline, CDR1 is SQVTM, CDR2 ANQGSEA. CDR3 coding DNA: TGCAGCTCAAACGGGGCTAGCGGGAGAATAGATACGCAGTATTTT. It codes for CSSNGASGRIDTQYF.

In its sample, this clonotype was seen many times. The CDR3 here is CASSIDRVEGNIQYF. The CDR3 DNA follows: TGTGCCAGCAGCATCGACAGGGTAGAGGGAAACATTCAGTACTTC. The chain employs TRBV7-2 and TRBJ2-4; 7 nucleotides line up with TRBD1. The CDR3 runs to 15 residues. Germline assignment: CDR1 SGHTA and CDR2 FQGNSA. The V and J ends lost 5 bases and 6 bases, in that order; junction bases with no gene match: 10.

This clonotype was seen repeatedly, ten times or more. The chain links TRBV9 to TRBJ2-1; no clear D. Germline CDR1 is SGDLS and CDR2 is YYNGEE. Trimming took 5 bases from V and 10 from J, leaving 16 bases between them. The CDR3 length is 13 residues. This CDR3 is CASSLPGVGEQFF. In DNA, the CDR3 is TGTGCCAGCAGTCTACCCGGCGTAGGGGAGCAGTTCTTC.

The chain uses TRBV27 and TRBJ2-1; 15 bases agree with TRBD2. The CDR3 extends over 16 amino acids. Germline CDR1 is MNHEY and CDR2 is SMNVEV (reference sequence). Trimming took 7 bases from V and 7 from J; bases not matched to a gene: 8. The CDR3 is CASTLGLAGGRNEQFF. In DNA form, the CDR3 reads TGTGCCAGCACCCTCGGACTAGCGGGAGGGCGAAATGAGCAGTTCTTC.

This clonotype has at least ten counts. DNA for the CDR3: TGCAGCGTACGGACAGGACGTCCTGAAGCTTTCTTT. This sequence encodes CSVRTGRPEAFF. This sequence joins TRBV29-1 and TRBJ1-1; TRBD1 matches at 7 bases. CDR1 is SQVTM, CDR2 ANQGSEA, per germline. The CDR3 has 12 amino acids. Trimming removed 6 bases from V and 6 bases from J; junction bases left unmatched: 7.

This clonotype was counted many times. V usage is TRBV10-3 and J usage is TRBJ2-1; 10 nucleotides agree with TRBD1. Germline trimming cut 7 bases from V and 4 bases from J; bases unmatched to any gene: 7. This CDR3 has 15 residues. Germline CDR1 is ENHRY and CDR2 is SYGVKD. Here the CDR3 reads CAITDRDRGYNEQFF. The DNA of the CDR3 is TGTGCCATCACTGACCGGGACAGGGGTTACAATGAGCAGTTCTTC.

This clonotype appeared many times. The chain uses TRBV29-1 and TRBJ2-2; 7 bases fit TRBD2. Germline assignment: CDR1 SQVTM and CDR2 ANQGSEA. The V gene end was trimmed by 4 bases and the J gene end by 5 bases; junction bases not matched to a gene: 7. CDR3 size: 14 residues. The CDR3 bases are TGCAGCGTTGGACTAGCCGGTGGAACCGGGGAGCTGTTTTTT. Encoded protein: CSVGLAGGTGELFF.

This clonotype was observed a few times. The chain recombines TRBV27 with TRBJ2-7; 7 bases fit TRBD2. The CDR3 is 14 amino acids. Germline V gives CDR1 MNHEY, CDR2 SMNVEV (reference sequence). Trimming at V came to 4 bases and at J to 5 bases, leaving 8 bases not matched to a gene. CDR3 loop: CASSSGTKFHEQYF. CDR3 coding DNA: TGTGCCAGCAGTTCCGGGACTAAATTCCACGAGCAGTACTTC.

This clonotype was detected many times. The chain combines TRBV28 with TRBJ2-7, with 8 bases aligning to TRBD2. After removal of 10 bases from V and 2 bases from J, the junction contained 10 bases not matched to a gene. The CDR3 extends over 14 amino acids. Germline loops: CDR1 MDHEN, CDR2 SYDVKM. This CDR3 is CAIQHTSGTYEQYF. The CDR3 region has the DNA TGTGCCATCCAACACACTAGCGGAACCTACGAGCAGTACTTC.

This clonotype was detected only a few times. This CDR3 reads CASRLRGEQFF. The DNA for the CDR3 is TGTGCCAGCAGGCTAAGAGGAGAGCAGTTCTTC. This chain joins TRBV7-2 and TRBJ2-1; D gene uncertain. The germline V gene has CDR1 SGHTA and CDR2 FQGNSA. V was clipped by 6 bases and J by 10 bases, with 10 bases between them. The CDR3 loop spans 11 amino acids. The full variable domain, in which reference TRBV7-2 and TRBJ2-1 provide the parts outside the CDR3, is GAGVSQSPSNKVTEKGKDVELRCDPISGHTALYWYRQSLGQGLEFLIYFQGNSAPDKSGLPSDRFSAERTGGSVSTLTIQRTQQEDSAVYLCASRLRGEQFFGPGTRLTVL.